Below are 28 T cell receptor beta chains sequenced from a single sample in a study of blood T cell repertoires in COVID-19. Measured with immunoSEQ multiplex PCR; TCRdb has only the in-frame clones, and not every one. The sample records just over 150,000 clones, about 80% being singletons. Input material: peripheral blood. The receptors were gathered from a woman between 40 and 55 years old with COVID-19, enrolled during active disease.

The chain couples TRBV27 to TRBJ2-7; 8 nucleotides agree with TRBD2. Germline V CDR1 and CDR2: MNHEY, SMNVEV (reference sequence). This CDR3 spans 16 amino acids. J gave up 2 bases and V 4 bases, and 10 bases lay outside the gene matches. CDR3 protein: CASSSPGRGRPYEQYF. The CDR3 coding sequence is TGTGCCAGCAGTTCCCCAGGGCGCGGGAGGCCCTACGAGCAGTACTTC.

J is TRBJ1-2 and V is TRBV25-1, with D tentatively TRBD1 (6 bases). From germline, CDR1 is MGHDK and CDR2 SYGVNS. Between the trimmed V and J ends, which lost 7 bases and 1 base, there was a span of 10 bases. This CDR3 is built from 13 residues. The CDR3 region has the DNA TGTGCCAGCAAGGACAGCAATAACTATGGCTACACCTTC. It specifies CASKDSNNYGYTF.

The chain is built from TRBV5-1 and TRBJ2-1, with no clear D. Germline V gene data show CDR1 as SGHRS and CDR2 as YFSETQ. The CDR3 is made up of 13 amino acids. The germline V and J ends were trimmed by 0 bases and 9 bases, with 10 bases remaining between them. The CDR3 here is CASSLASRSEQFF. The CDR3 region has the DNA TGCGCCAGCAGCTTGGCTTCGAGGAGTGAGCAGTTCTTC.

The chain links TRBV14 to TRBJ2-7; unclear D gene. Germline V lookup: CDR1 SGHDN, CDR2 FVKESK. There are 13 residues in the CDR3. Trimming cost V 1 base and J 5 bases, with 9 bases left between them. The CDR3 DNA is TGTGCCAGCAGCCAAGGACTCCTCCACGAGCAGTACTTC. It codes for CASSQGLLHEQYF.

The rearrangement joins TRBV7-9 to TRBJ2-1; TRBD1 matches 8 bases. After removal of 4 bases from V and 2 bases from J, the junction contained 4 bases not matched to a gene. Per germline, CDR1 SEHNR and CDR2 FQNEAQ (reference sequence). This CDR3 has 15 residues. CDR3 DNA sequence: TGTGCCAGCAGCTCGGACAGGGTGCCCTACAATGAGCAGTTCTTC. Translation: CASSSDRVPYNEQFF.

V and J are TRBV7-9 and TRBJ1-4, with D perhaps matching TRBD1 (5 bases). CDR1 is SEHNR, CDR2 FQNEAQ, per germline (reference sequence). CDR3 length: 15 residues. Trimming shortened V by 0 bases and J by 8 bases, and 13 bases separated the two germline ends. The CDR3 DNA follows: TGTGCCAGCAGCTTAGCGAGTGGGGGAGGCGAAAAACTGTTTTTT. Residues: CASSLASGGGEKLFF.

The chain combines TRBV2 with TRBJ1-2; no definite D call. CDR3 length: 12 amino acids. Germline CDR1 SNHLY, CDR2 FYNNEI. Trimming removed 7 bases from V and 3 bases from J, with 9 bases in between. The CDR3 reads CASTRAYYGYTF. DNA for the CDR3: TGTGCCAGCACGAGGGCCTACTATGGCTACACCTTC.

The DNA for the CDR3 is TGTGCCAGCAGCTTGGGACTAGCGGGGATCGCAGATACGCAGTATTTT. It encodes CASSLGLAGIADTQYF. The chain couples TRBV5-6 to TRBJ2-3, with TRBD2 matching 11 bases. CDR1 is SGHDT, CDR2 YYEEEE, per germline. V dropped 0 bases and J dropped 4; count of bases not matched to a gene: 4. The CDR3 runs 16 residues. Looking up the rest from reference TRBV5-6 and TRBJ2-3 gives the full variable domain: DAGVTQSPTHLIKTRGQQVTLRCSPKSGHDTVSWYQQALGQGPQFIFQYYEEEERQRGNFPDRFSGHQFPNYSSELNVNALLLGDSALYLCASSLGLAGIADTQYFGPGTRLTVL.

The chain is built from TRBV7-9 and TRBJ2-3; D is possibly TRBD2 (6 bases). V lost 5 bases to trimming and J lost 0 bases, with 12 bases between them. Germline-derived CDR1 and CDR2 are SEHNR and FQNEAQ (reference sequence). The CDR3 covers 15 residues. The CDR3: CASSTSSGSTDTQYF. Here the CDR3 DNA reads TGTGCCAGCAGCACTTCAAGCGGGAGCACAGATACGCAGTATTTT.

V gene TRBV19 combines with J gene TRBJ1-2; D unclear. Trimming stripped 6 bases from V and 2 bases from J, with 10 bases between. CDR3 size: 13 residues. From germline, CDR1 is LNHDA and CDR2 SQIVND (reference sequence). The CDR3 region has the DNA TGTGCCAGTAGCCTGCGATTGAACTATGGCTACACCTTC. This sequence encodes CASSLRLNYGYTF.

The gene calls are TRBV5-8 and TRBJ2-1, with 8 bases aligning to TRBD1. CDR1 SGHTS and CDR2 YDEGEE come from the germline V gene. V lost 2 bases to trimming and J lost 6 bases; unmatched junction nucleotides: 7. The CDR3 extends over 15 amino acids. This CDR3 is CASSFGDRRANEQFF. CDR3 sequence (DNA): TGTGCCAGCAGCTTCGGGGACAGGCGAGCCAATGAGCAGTTCTTC.

Points on this clone: The limits of the CDR3 on the DNA are not certain, so only TCRdb's listed CDR3 is given. The chain couples TRBV28 to TRBJ2-3; the D call in the table, TRBD2, was not verified against the DNA. With termini counted, the CDR3 has 15 amino acids. Germline CDR1 is MDHEN and CDR2 is SYDVKM. The CDR3 reads CASSTSGATTDTQYF.

V is TRBV30 and J is TRBJ1-5; maybe TRBD1 (5 bases). Trimming took off 0 bases at V and 7 bases at J, with 10 bases between the two ends. The CDR3 covers 13 residues. The germline CDR1 and CDR2 sequences are GTSNPN and SVGIG (reference sequence). The CDR3 nucleotides are TGTGCCTGGAGTGTGGGGCCGGCGCAGCCCCAGCATTTT. Its protein is CAWSVGPAQPQHF.

This clone was found a few times. The chain employs TRBV7-6 and TRBJ2-2, with no clear D. V lost 5 bases, J lost 5 bases, and 18 bases lay in between. CDR1 SGHVS and CDR2 FNYEAQ come from the germline V gene. The CDR3 sequence is 16 residues long. Written as DNA, the CDR3 is TGTGCCAGCAGCCCAAGGCCGCCAGGATCAACCGGGGAGCTGTTTTTT. Amino acid sequence: CASSPRPPGSTGELFF.

The chain is built from TRBV2 and TRBJ1-5; D remains unclear. The CDR3 is 14 amino acids. Deletions cut 4 bases from V and 0 bases from J, with 7 bases between. Germline CDR1 is SNHLY and CDR2 is FYNNEI. The CDR3 DNA follows: TGTGCCAGCAGTGTCGGAGCTAGCAATCAGCCCCAGCATTTT. It codes for CASSVGASNQPQHF.

The chain joins TRBV5-1 to TRBJ2-7; 7 bases are a match to TRBD2. The CDR3 is 16 amino acids. V lost 4 bases to trimming and J lost 2 bases; unmatched junction nucleotides: 12. Germline loops: CDR1 SGHRS, CDR2 YFSETQ. The CDR3 nucleotides read TGCGCCAGCAGCCCCGCCGGACTAGATTTCCCCTACGAGCAGTACTTC. This sequence encodes CASSPAGLDFPYEQYF. Variable domain in full (rest from reference TRBV5-1 and TRBJ2-7): KAGVTQTPRYLIKTRGQQVTLSCSPISGHRSVSWYQQTPGQGLQFLFEYFSETQRNKGNFPGRFSGRQFSNSRSEMNVSTLELGDSALYLCASSPAGLDFPYEQYFGPGTRLTVT.

This clone was counted only a few times. The gene calls are TRBV15 and TRBJ2-5, with D possibly TRBD2 on 6 matching bases. The CDR3 covers 14 residues. CDR1 is LNHNV and CDR2 is YYDKDF in the germline V gene (reference sequence). Trimming took 5 bases from V and 3 from J, leaving 13 bases between them. The CDR3 DNA follows: TGTGCCACCAGCGAGGGACTCAACGAAGAGACCCAGTACTTC. Translating gives CATSEGLNEETQYF.

V gene TRBV3-1 (or the pseudogene TRBV3-2) combines with J gene TRBJ1-2, with 11 bases matching TRBD1. Looked up from germline, CDR1 is LGHDT and CDR2 is YNNKEL (reference sequence). This CDR3 comprises 16 residues. Unmatched junction bases numbered 9, after V lost 4 bases and J lost 5 bases. The CDR3 sequence is CASSLLRTGGGYGYTF. The CDR3 DNA sequence: TGTGCCAGCAGCCTCCTTCGGACAGGGGGCGGGTATGGCTACACCTTC.

This rearrangement joins TRBV6-5 to TRBJ2-7; tentatively, D is TRBD2 (6 bases). This CDR3 has 14 amino acids. Trimming cost V 6 bases and J 3 bases, with 15 bases left between them. Germline CDR1 MNHEY, CDR2 SVGAGI. CDR3 sequence (DNA): TGTGCCAGCAGAGTAGGAGGGTCGAACTACGAGCAGTACTTC. As protein: CASRVGGSNYEQYF.

The chain links TRBV13 to TRBJ1-6, with D perhaps matching TRBD1 (6 bases). The V gene's germline CDR1 is PRHDT and CDR2 FYEKMQ (reference sequence). V lost 5 bases and J lost 9, with 17 bases in between. This CDR3 contains 15 residues. DNA for the CDR3: TGTGCCAGCAGCCCCAGGACAGTTGGGGGTTCACCCCTCCACTTT. This sequence encodes CASSPRTVGGSPLHF.

V and J are TRBV6-1 and TRBJ1-1, with 7 bases identical to TRBD1. The J segment lost 1 base and the V segment lost 9 bases, leaving 8 bases of the junction unmatched. From germline, CDR1 is MNHNS and CDR2 SASEGT. This CDR3 is 14 amino acids long. CDR3 in DNA: TGTGCCAGTTTACTCGACAGGGCGAACACTGAAGCTTTCTTT. Residues: CASLLDRANTEAFF.

The chain is built from TRBV2 and TRBJ1-1, with D tentatively TRBD1 (5 bases). The V gene lost 8 bases and the J gene lost 0 bases, with 10 bases spanning the gap. Germline values: CDR1 SNHLY, CDR2 FYNNEI. The CDR3 totals 13 residues. DNA of the CDR3: TGTGCCAGCGGCAGGGAACTGAACACTGAAGCTTTCTTT. Residues: CASGRELNTEAFF.

This chain joins TRBV6-5 and TRBJ2-2, with a weak D call TRBD2 (5 bases). The V gene lost 0 bases and the J gene lost 7 bases, with 12 bases spanning the gap. The CDR3 covers 15 residues. Germline V gene data show CDR1 as MNHEY and CDR2 as SVGAGI. The chain's CDR3 is CASSYSRVQDGELFF. The CDR3 nucleotides are TGTGCCAGCAGTTACTCGAGGGTTCAGGACGGGGAGCTGTTTTTT.

The rearrangement links TRBV5-1 to TRBJ2-1; 10 positions agree with TRBD2. CDR1 is SGHRS, CDR2 YFSETQ, per germline. CDR3 length: 16 amino acids. V dropped 4 bases and J dropped 8; count of bases not matched to a gene: 12. Written as DNA, the CDR3 is TGCGCCAGCAGCATAACCGGGACTAGCGCCCTCCATGAGCAGTTCTTC. Its translation: CASSITGTSALHEQFF.

The J gene is TRBJ2-5, the V gene TRBV5-5; 12 positions match TRBD2. With V trimmed by 5 bases and J by 0 bases, 2 bases remained unmatched. The CDR3 runs to 15 residues. CDR1 SGHKS and CDR2 YYEKEE come from the germline V gene (reference sequence). CDR3 loop: CASRRTSGDQETQYF. The CDR3 coding sequence is TGTGCCAGCAGGCGGACTAGCGGGGACCAAGAGACCCAGTACTTC.

This chain links TRBV5-6 with TRBJ1-5, with a possible D match to TRBD1 (6 bases). The CDR3 is 16 amino acids. Germline V lookup: CDR1 SGHDT, CDR2 YYEEEE. V lost 4 bases to trimming and J lost 2 bases, with 16 bases between them. The CDR3 coding sequence is TGTGCCAGCAGCGCTCTCCAGGGGCAGGGCAATCAGCCCCAGCATTTT. Translating gives CASSALQGQGNQPQHF.

The J gene is TRBJ2-7, the V gene TRBV13, with D maybe TRBD1 (6 bases). Germline CDR1 is PRHDT and CDR2 is FYEKMQ (reference sequence). The ends were cut back, 7 bases at V and 4 bases at J, with 20 bases in the middle. The CDR3 sequence is 15 residues long. The DNA for the CDR3 is TGTGCCAGCAAAGAGTGGGGGCAGGATTTTTACGAGCAGTACTTC. Translating gives CASKEWGQDFYEQYF.

The chain joins TRBV9 to TRBJ2-1, with 7 bases identical to TRBD1. V lost 4 bases to trimming and J lost 2 bases; unmatched junction nucleotides: 12. The length of the CDR3 is 17 residues. CDR1 is SGDLS, CDR2 YYNGEE, per germline. The CDR3 region has the DNA TGTGCCAGCAGCCCTTTAATAGGGGGACAGACCTACAATGAGCAGTTCTTC. Translating it yields CASSPLIGGQTYNEQFF.